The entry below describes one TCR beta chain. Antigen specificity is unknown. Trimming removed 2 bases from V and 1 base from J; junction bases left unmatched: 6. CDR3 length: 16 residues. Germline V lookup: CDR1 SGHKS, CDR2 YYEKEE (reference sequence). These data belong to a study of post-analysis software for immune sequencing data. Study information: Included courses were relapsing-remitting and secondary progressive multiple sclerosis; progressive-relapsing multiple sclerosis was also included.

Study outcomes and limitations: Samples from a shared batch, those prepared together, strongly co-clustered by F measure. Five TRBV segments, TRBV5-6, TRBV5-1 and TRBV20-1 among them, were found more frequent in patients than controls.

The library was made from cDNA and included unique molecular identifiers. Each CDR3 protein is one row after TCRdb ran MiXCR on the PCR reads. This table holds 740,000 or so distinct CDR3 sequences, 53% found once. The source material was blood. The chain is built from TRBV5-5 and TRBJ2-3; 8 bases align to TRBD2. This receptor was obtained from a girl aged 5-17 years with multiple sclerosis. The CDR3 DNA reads TGTGCCAGCAGCTTTCGGTTACTAGCGGGCACAGATACGCAGTATTTT. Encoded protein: CASSFRLLAGTDTQYF.